The TCR beta chain under discussion was sequenced for a study of T cell responses to AZD1222 COVID-19 vaccine. General study points: Repertoire collection took place solely once the T cell response had peaked.

The V and J ends lost 0 bases and 8 bases respectively, with 11 bases between them. The CDR3 sequence is 14 residues long. The germline CDR1 and CDR2 sequences are SGHRS and YFSETQ. Notes on this clone: The antigen remains unidentified. At the DNA level, this CDR3 is encoded by other sequences in the same sample as well.

Only in-frame clones appear in the TCRdb table, and some are missing; sequencing was by immunoSEQ multiplex PCR. The sample consists of 90,000 to 130,000 clones, approximately 90% of them appearing once. The receptor was isolated from an adult in good health. This specimen consisted of peripheral blood, obtained on day 0 of MenACWY control vaccination. The chain carries TRBV5-1 and TRBJ1-4, with D perhaps matching TRBD1 (5 bases). The CDR3 DNA sequence: TGCGCCAGCAGCTTGGGGCAGGGAGGCGAAAAACTGTTTTTT. Translated, it gives CASSLGQGGEKLFF.